This TCR beta chain is drawn from a study of blood T cell repertoires in COVID-19. Study overall: The origin of the acute and convalescent COVID-19 samples was the United States, Italy and Spain.

Profiling relied on immunoSEQ multiplex PCR, and the TCRdb table lists in-frame clones only, not all of them. The top ten hold more than 2% of the sample, which has about 220,000 clones, around 85% seen once. Germline V gene lookup returns CDR1 SGDLS and CDR2 YYNGEE. J lost 8 bases, V lost 2 bases, and 7 bases had no gene match. CDR3 size: 15 residues. The receptor was isolated from a woman in her 70s with COVID-19, enrolled during active disease. The specimen was peripheral blood. J is TRBJ1-6 and V is TRBV9; 7 nucleotides align to TRBD1. The CDR3 DNA follows: TGTGCCAGCAGCGTGCGAGGGGGCTGGGATTCACCCCTCCACTTT. Its translation is CASSVRGGWDSPLHF.